Below are 17 T cell receptor beta chains sequenced from a single sample in a study of cytotoxic CD8 clonotypes in ibrutinib-treated CLL. The repertoire was sequenced with immunoSEQ multiplex PCR; TCRdb's copy has only in-frame clones and lacks some. The table lists roughly 150,000 clones, approximately 80% of them singletons. The sequencing here drew on PBMCs, taken after 12 months of ibrutinib treatment. These TCRs come from a human donor with chronic lymphocytic leukemia.

The rearrangement links TRBV11-1 to TRBJ2-7; 11 bases align to TRBD2. With V trimmed by 3 bases and J by 2 bases, 3 bases remained unmatched. Per germline, CDR1 SGHAT and CDR2 FQDESV (reference sequence). This CDR3 comprises 15 residues. CDR3 coding DNA: TGTGCCAGCAGCTTCCGACTAGCGGGGCCCTACGAGCAGTACTTC. Its protein product is CASSFRLAGPYEQYF.

The sample holds one count of this clone. The rearrangement links TRBV29-1 to TRBJ1-5; D is perhaps TRBD1 (5 bases). Trimming pared 6 bases from V and 5 bases from J, leaving 14 bases between. CDR1 is SQVTM, CDR2 ANQGSEA, per germline. The CDR3 is 13 residues long. This CDR3 reads CSVSGGGDQPQHF. CDR3 bases: TGCAGCGTATCCGGGGGGGGTGATCAGCCCCAGCATTTT.

This clone has a count of ten or more. The V gene is TRBV2, the J gene TRBJ2-5; D remains ambiguous. The CDR3 covers 12 residues. With 0 bases removed from V and 7 bases from J, the gap between germline ends came to 6 bases. The germline V gene has CDR1 SNHLY and CDR2 FYNNEI. The CDR3 nucleotides are TGTGCCAGCAGTGAAGCGGCGAGGACCCAGTACTTC. This codes for CASSEAARTQYF.

The table lists this clone with a count of one. This chain connects TRBV30 to TRBJ1-1; D is possibly TRBD1 (5 bases). CDR1 and CDR2 (germline): GTSNPN, SVGIG (reference sequence). The CDR3 sequence is 14 residues long. V dropped 3 bases and J dropped 1 base, with 12 bases sitting between them. The CDR3 loop reads CAWRIHGTNTEAFF. DNA for the CDR3: TGTGCCTGGAGAATACACGGGACGAACACTGAAGCTTTCTTT. The variable domain in full, completed from reference TRBV30 and TRBJ1-1, reads SQTIHQWPATLVQPVGSPLSLECTVEGTSNPNLYWYRQAAGRGLQLLFYSVGIGQISSEVPQNLSASRPQDRQFILSSKKLLLSDSGFYLCAWRIHGTNTEAFFGQGTRLTVV.

The rearrangement joins TRBV2 to TRBJ2-1; D gene uncertain. Trimming shortened V by 8 bases and J by 7 bases, and 15 bases separated the two germline ends. This CDR3 has 13 amino acids. The germline V gene has CDR1 SNHLY and CDR2 FYNNEI. As DNA, the CDR3 is TGTGCCAGCGCGGCGGCGACCTTTAATGAGCAGTTCTTC. Encoded protein: CASAAATFNEQFF. The full variable domain, with the rest looked up from reference TRBV2 and TRBJ2-1, is EPEVTQTPSHQVTQMGQEVILRCVPISNHLYFYWYRQILGQKVEFLVSFYNNEISEKSEIFDDQFSVERPDGSNFTLKIRSTKLEDSAMYFCASAAATFNEQFFGPGTRLTVL.

The chain is built from TRBV7-9 and TRBJ2-7; 10 bases are shared with TRBD1. The CDR3 covers 15 residues. The V and J ends lost 5 bases and 7 bases, in that order; junction bases with no gene match: 11. Germline values: CDR1 SEHNR, CDR2 FQNEAQ (reference sequence). In nucleotides, the CDR3 is TGTGCCAGCAGCGGGGACAGGGGCACCCTACGGGAGCAGTACTTC. It translates to CASSGDRGTLREQYF.

The chain has TRBV7-9 and TRBJ2-7, with D perhaps TRBD1 or TRBD2 (5 bases each). CDR3 length: 15 amino acids. V lost 6 bases and J 5 bases, leaving 20 bases between the germline ends. CDR1 and CDR2 (germline): SEHNR, FQNEAQ (reference sequence). DNA of the CDR3: TGTGCCAGCAGTCCAGTGGGGGACCGTGGGAACGAGCAGTACTTC. Translating it yields CASSPVGDRGNEQYF.

This clone was counted at least ten times. The chain combines TRBV19 with TRBJ1-2; D is unclear. CDR3 length: 13 amino acids. Germline V CDR1 and CDR2: LNHDA, SQIVND (reference sequence). V was pared by 10 bases and J by 8 bases, with 20 bases between. The CDR3 spells CATGTIAAGGYTF. In DNA form, the CDR3 reads TGTGCCACTGGTACGATAGCTGCGGGGGGCTACACCTTC.

The V call is TRBV10-3, the J call TRBJ2-7, with D possibly TRBD2 on 6 matching bases. Germline CDR1 is ENHRY and CDR2 is SYGVKD. The V end was cut by 7 bases, the J end by 3 bases, with 19 bases between. The CDR3 has 15 amino acids. The CDR3 loop reads CAIKPSLASFYEQYF. The CDR3 region has the DNA TGTGCCATCAAGCCGAGTCTAGCGAGCTTCTACGAGCAGTACTTC.

This clone was detected once. The chain employs TRBV19 and TRBJ2-2, with TRBD1 matching 8 bases. Germline CDR1 is LNHDA and CDR2 is SQIVND (reference sequence). This CDR3 is 15 amino acids long. V lost 5 bases and J lost 2; bases outside the gene matches: 4. CDR3: CASSQAGGNTGELFF. For the CDR3, the DNA is TGTGCCAGTAGTCAGGCAGGGGGCAACACCGGGGAGCTGTTTTTT.

CDR3 residues: CASSYPGQGGTEAFF. CDR3 coding DNA: TGTGCCAGCAGTTACCCTGGACAGGGAGGAACTGAAGCTTTCTTT. The V call is TRBV6-5, the J call TRBJ1-1, with TRBD1 matching 8 bases. V was pared by 2 bases and J by 5 bases, with 7 bases of the junction left unmatched. The CDR3 covers 15 residues. Germline V lookup: CDR1 MNHEY, CDR2 SVGAGI.

This clone came up once. The gene calls are TRBV6-5 and TRBJ2-1; no firm D call. Germline V gene data show CDR1 as MNHEY and CDR2 as SVGAGI. The CDR3 is 11 amino acids. The germline V and J ends were trimmed by 5 bases and 4 bases, with 3 bases remaining between them. CDR3 sequence (DNA): TGTGCCAGCAGTCGGTACAATGAGCAGTTCTTC. Translating gives CASSRYNEQFF.

Concerning this clone itself: At one end the junction does not follow the germline gene, possibly because of a read error. The chain is built from TRBV28 and TRBJ1-2, with D possibly being TRBD1 (5 bases). CDR1 and CDR2 (germline): MDHEN, SYDVKM. This CDR3 has 17 residues. The CDR3 reads CVSSFGTAERQNYGYTF. CDR3 DNA sequence: TGTGTCAGCAGTTTCGGGACGGCCGAGAGACAAAACTATGGCTACACCTTC.

This rearrangement joins TRBV5-5 to TRBJ2-1, with unresolved D. This CDR3 has 16 amino acids. With 0 bases removed from V and 2 bases from J, the gap between germline ends came to 12 bases. In germline, CDR1 is SGHKS, CDR2 YYEKEE (reference sequence). CDR3 region: CASSLDGRSTYNEQFF. CDR3 sequence (DNA): TGTGCCAGCAGCTTGGACGGGCGATCGACCTACAATGAGCAGTTCTTC.

This chain's CDR3 is CASSSIAGGLSNTGELFF. The CDR3 DNA follows: TGTGCCAGTAGTAGTATAGCGGGGGGCTTATCGAACACCGGGGAGCTGTTTTTT. The chain links TRBV19 to TRBJ2-2; the match to TRBD2 covers 10 bases. Germline V lookup: CDR1 LNHDA, CDR2 SQIVND (reference sequence). This CDR3 region has 18 residues. V was pared by 4 bases and J by 0 bases, with 8 bases of the junction left unmatched.

This sequence joins TRBV7-2 and TRBJ1-6, with TRBD1 matching 8 bases. The ends lost 5 bases at V and 6 bases at J; junction bases unmatched: 6. The CDR3 contains 15 residues. Germline V gives CDR1 SGHTA, CDR2 FQGNSA. In DNA, the CDR3 is TGTGCCAGCAGCCGAGGACAGGGTGTTAATTCACCCCTCCACTTT. It is translated as CASSRGQGVNSPLHF.

The V and J genes are TRBV6-1 and TRBJ1-1; TRBD1 is a possible D gene (5 bases). The CDR3 totals 13 residues. CDR1 and CDR2 (germline): MNHNS, SASEGT. Trimming stripped 7 bases from V and 7 bases from J, with 16 bases between. CDR3 protein: CASIQAQVYEAFF. CDR3 DNA: TGTGCCAGCATACAGGCCCAGGTTTATGAAGCTTTCTTT.